This T cell receptor beta chain comes out of a study of blood T cell repertoires in COVID-19. Per germline, CDR1 LGHNA and CDR2 YNFKEQ. The length of the CDR3 is 18 residues. V was clipped by 0 bases and J by 6 bases; unmatched bases: 11. This table comes from immunoSEQ multiplex PCR, and its TCRdb copy is limited to in-frame clones, with some not included. The sample includes 150,000 to 200,000 clones, 85% to 95% of them seen just once. The specimen was peripheral blood. This clonotype was obtained from a woman between 55 and 75 years old with COVID-19, enrolled during active disease. This chain uses TRBV4-2 with TRBJ2-1, with 10 bases matching TRBD2. The CDR3 DNA reads as TGTGCCAGCAGCCAAGAGGGTGCGCTAGCGGGGGACTTCAATGAGCAGTTCTTC. It encodes CASSQEGALAGDFNEQFF.